Reported below is one TCR beta chain. Germline V gene data show CDR1 as SGHTA and CDR2 as FQGNSA. The V segment lost 5 bases and the J segment 1 base; nucleotides outside the gene matches: 7. This CDR3 is 15 amino acids long. The data belong to a study of blood T cell repertoires in COVID-19. The wider study: COVID-19 samples from acute and convalescent phases originated in the United States, Italy and Spain.

Here immunoSEQ multiplex PCR was the method, and the copy in TCRdb shows in-frame clones only, minus some. The repertoire consists of 250,000 to 350,000 clones, with approximately 90% occurring once and the leading ten covering 4%. The TCR comes from a woman aged 45-59 years with active or convalescent COVID-19. The sample comprised peripheral blood. The chain uses TRBV7-2 and TRBJ1-1; 7 bases are shared with TRBD1. CDR3 loop: CASSPDREGNTEAFF. CDR3 bases: TGTGCCAGCAGCCCCGACAGGGAAGGGAACACTGAAGCTTTCTTT.